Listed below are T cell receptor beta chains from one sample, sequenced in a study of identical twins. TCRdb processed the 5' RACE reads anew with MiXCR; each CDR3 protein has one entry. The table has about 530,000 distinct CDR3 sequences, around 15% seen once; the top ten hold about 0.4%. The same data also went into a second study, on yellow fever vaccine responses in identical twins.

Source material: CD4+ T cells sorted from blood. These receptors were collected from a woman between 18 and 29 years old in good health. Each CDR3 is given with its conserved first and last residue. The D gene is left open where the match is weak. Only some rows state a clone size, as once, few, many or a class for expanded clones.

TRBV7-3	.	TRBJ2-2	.	CASSLMGRANTGELFF	TGTGCCAGCAGCTTAATGGGCAGGGCGAACACCGGGGAGCTGTTTTTT
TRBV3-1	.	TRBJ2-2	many	CASSQGWSSGVTGELFF	TGTGCCAGCAGCCAAGGTTGGAGCTCAGGGGTGACCGGGGAGCTGTTTTTT
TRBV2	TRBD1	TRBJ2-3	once	CASRLGTGVTDTQYF	TGTGCCAGCCGACTTGGGACAGGGGTTACAGATACGCAGTATTTT
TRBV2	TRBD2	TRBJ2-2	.	CASSGRSLNTGELFF	TGTGCCAGTAGCGGGAGGTCGTTAAACACCGGGGAGCTGTTTTTT
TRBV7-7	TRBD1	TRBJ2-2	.	CASTLDRRNGELFF	TGTGCCAGCACCTTGGACAGGCGGAACGGGGAGCTGTTTTTT
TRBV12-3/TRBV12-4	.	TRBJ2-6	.	CASSRLSGANVLTF	TGTGCCAGCAGTAGGCTCTCTGGGGCCAACGTCCTGACTTTC
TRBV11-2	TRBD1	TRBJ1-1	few	CASSSRQGSGTEAFF	TGTGCCAGCAGCTCCCGACAGGGGTCGGGCACTGAAGCTTTCTTT
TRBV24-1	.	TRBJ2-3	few	CATSARGNTDTQYF	TGTGCCACCAGTGCTCGAGGGAACACAGATACGCAGTATTTT
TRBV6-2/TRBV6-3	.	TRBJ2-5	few	CASSYGGIKETQYF	TGTGCCAGCAGTTACGGGGGGATTAAGGAGACCCAGTACTTC
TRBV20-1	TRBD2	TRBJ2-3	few	CCAREGTSNADTQYF	TGCTGTGCTAGAGAGGGGACTAGCAACGCAGATACGCAGTATTTT